The 10 T cell receptor beta chains given below trace back to one sample, sequenced in a study of spatial heterogeneity in lung cancer (dated by TCRdb to the late 2010s). The label giving this sample's time point can be read as: sample taken at primary tumor resection. For TCR sequencing, whole RNA was extracted from tumor and nontumor lung tissue, or from cryopreserved PBMC samples, and no cell sorting was done. Library preparation was by 5' RACE. The sample was run on a NextSeq 500. TCRdb reprocessed the public reads (quality trimming at Q25 with fastp, clone calling with MiXCR) and kept in-frame beta chains. Entries that share a CDR3 protein sequence are merged under the most common genes and DNA. This sample gives 45,000 to 55,000 distinct CDR3 sequences in total; roughly 5% of them show up just once. Jointly, the top ten make up roughly 10% of the sample. The source material was PBMCs, sampled at surgery. Receptors originate from a male donor with early-stage non-small cell lung cancer.

A few counts support this clonotype. This CDR3 reads CSARVAGGYSEAFF. The CDR3 coding sequence is TGCAGTGCTAGAGTCGCAGGGGGCTACTCTGAAGCTTTCTTT. The rearrangement uses TRBV20-1 and TRBJ1-1; 8 bases agree with TRBD1. J gave up 6 bases and V 1 base, and 7 bases lay outside the gene matches. The CDR3 is 14 residues long. Germline values: CDR1 DFQATT, CDR2 SNEGSKA (reference sequence).

This clonotype showed up many times. The chain carries TRBV15 and TRBJ2-3; perhaps TRBD1 as D (6 bases). CDR3 length: 14 amino acids. Germline CDR1 is LNHNV and CDR2 is YYDKDF (reference sequence). Between the trimmed V and J ends, which lost 2 bases and 6 bases, there was a span of 12 bases. The CDR3 here is CATSRLQGHDTQYF. The DNA for the CDR3 is TGTGCCACCAGCAGACTCCAGGGACACGATACGCAGTATTTT.

The table lists this clonotype with many counts. This rearrangement joins TRBV20-1 to TRBJ2-3; unclear D gene. The germline gives CDR1 DFQATT, CDR2 SNEGSKA (reference sequence). V was shortened by 2 bases and J by 3 bases, with 6 bases between the two germline ends. This CDR3 spans 12 amino acids. CDR3 DNA: TGCAGTGCTAGACCTTCAACAGATACGCAGTATTTT. Amino acid sequence: CSARPSTDTQYF.

The V call is TRBV4-1, the J call TRBJ2-7, with 7 bases identical to TRBD2. Germline values: CDR1 MGHRA, CDR2 YSYEKL. V gave up 0 bases and J gave up 0 bases; unmatched junction bases: 11. This CDR3 spans 18 amino acids. The CDR3 loop reads CASSQDHRRAGRSYEQYF. The CDR3 coding sequence is TGCGCCAGCAGCCAAGATCACCGTCGAGCGGGGCGCTCCTACGAGCAGTACTTC.

This clonotype showed up many times. The V and J genes are TRBV5-1 and TRBJ2-1, with D uncertain. This CDR3 has 15 amino acids. Per the germline V gene, CDR1 is SGHRS and CDR2 is YFSETQ. V was shortened by 0 bases and J by 0 bases, with 7 bases between the two germline ends. The CDR3 region has the DNA TGCGCCAGCAGCTTGGTTCCTGGCTCCTACAATGAGCAGTTCTTC. This translates into CASSLVPGSYNEQFF.

In this sample, this clonotype turned up many times. V and J are TRBV29-1 and TRBJ2-6; TRBD1 aligns across 8 bases. J lost 0 bases, V lost 4 bases, and 5 bases had no gene match. Germline V lookup: CDR1 SQVTM, CDR2 ANQGSEA. CDR3 size: 16 residues. The CDR3 sequence is CSVAGGSHSGANVLTF. CDR3 DNA sequence: TGCAGCGTTGCAGGGGGCTCACACTCTGGGGCCAACGTCCTGACTTTC.

This clonotype was detected many times. The CDR3 protein is CASSSPSGSNEQFF. In DNA, the CDR3 is TGTGCCAGCAGCTCGCCTAGCGGGAGCAATGAGCAGTTCTTC. This sequence joins TRBV11-2 and TRBJ2-1, with 10 bases identical to TRBD2. The length of the CDR3 is 14 residues. Trimming removed 4 bases from V and 6 bases from J; junction bases left unmatched: 3. The germline gives CDR1 SGHAT, CDR2 FQNNGV. Using reference TRBV11-2 and TRBJ2-1 for the parts outside the CDR3, the full variable domain is EAGVAQSPRYKIIEKRQSVAFWCNPISGHATLYWYQQILGQGPKLLIQFQNNGVVDDSQLPKDRFSAERLKGVDSTLKIQPAKLEDSAVYLCASSSPSGSNEQFFGPGTRLTVL.

The chain joins TRBV19 to TRBJ2-2; 7 bases are shared with TRBD2. The CDR3 spans 16 residues. With 5 bases clipped from V and 7 bases from J, the junction kept 13 bases outside the gene matches. The germline gives CDR1 LNHDA, CDR2 SQIVND (reference sequence). CDR3 in amino acids: CASSPLREKVDGELFF. The DNA of the CDR3 is TGTGCCAGTAGTCCGTTGCGGGAGAAGGTTGACGGGGAGCTGTTTTTT.

This clonotype was seen many times. The rearrangement links TRBV6-2 or TRBV6-3 to TRBJ2-5; D remains ambiguous. V lost 6 bases and J 2 bases, leaving 4 bases between the germline ends. This CDR3 is 11 amino acids long. Germline V gene data show CDR1 as MNHEY and CDR2 as SVGEGT. The CDR3 DNA sequence: TGTGCCAGCAGCCGACAAGAGACCCAGTACTTC. This encodes CASSRQETQYF.

This chain uses TRBV20-1 with TRBJ1-6; D is unclear. CDR1 is DFQATT, CDR2 SNEGSKA, per germline (reference sequence). V was shortened by 3 bases and J by 0 bases, with 9 bases between the two germline ends. The CDR3 consists of 15 residues. The CDR3, as DNA: TGCAGTGCTAGCGTTGGGGACTCCTATAATTCACCCCTCCACTTT. This translates into CSASVGDSYNSPLHF.